These 20 T cell receptor beta chains were sequenced from one sample in a study of T cells in Graves' hyperthyroidism and ophthalmopathy. Amplified TCR beta CDR3 regions derived from RNA transcripts. Initially, a first-round RT-PCR of the TCR CDR3 employed the HTBI primer set. Using its own MiXCR run on the multiplex PCR reads, TCRdb lists one record per CDR3 protein. The sample lists hundreds of thousands of distinct CDR3 sequences; about 15% were seen once. What was sequenced was blood. The receptors shown here come from a man younger than 30 with Graves' ophthalmopathy.

There are many counts of this clonotype. The chain joins TRBV20-1 to TRBJ1-2; D remains ambiguous. Germline V lookup: CDR1 DFQATT, CDR2 SNEGSKA (reference sequence). V was trimmed by 4 bases and J by 2 bases, leaving 11 bases between them. The CDR3 length is 13 residues. For the CDR3, the DNA is TGCAGTGCTATAGCCGTTAGCAACTATGGCTACACCTTC. Its translation: CSAIAVSNYGYTF.

As regards this clonotype: Possible read error: a much larger clone is one base away. The chain carries TRBV7-9 and TRBJ2-3; TRBD1 matches 7 bases. Germline V gives CDR1 SEHNR, CDR2 FQNEAQ (reference sequence). The CDR3 consists of 14 residues. V was pared by 5 bases and J by 5 bases, with 7 bases of the junction left unmatched. The DNA of the CDR3 is TGTGCCAGCAGCCCCGGGACAGAGATAGATACGCAGTATTTT. This translates into CASSPGTEIDTQYF. Full variable domain (outside the CDR3, taken from reference TRBV7-9 and TRBJ2-3): DTGVSQNPRHKITKRGQNVTFRCDPISEHNRLYWYRQTLGQGPEFLTYFQNEAQLEKSRLLSDRFSAERPKGSFSTLEIQRTEQGDSAMYLCASSPGTEIDTQYFGPGTRLTVL.

This clonotype has ten or more counts. The chain recombines TRBV5-1 with TRBJ2-5; no reliable D call. The CDR3 is 14 residues long. Germline V gene lookup returns CDR1 SGHRS and CDR2 YFSETQ. V gave up 2 bases and J gave up 4 bases, with 12 bases separating them. CDR3 sequence: CASSLRLMGETQYF. In DNA, the CDR3 is TGCGCCAGCAGCTTAAGGTTGATGGGAGAGACCCAGTACTTC. The whole variable domain, filled in from reference TRBV5-1 and TRBJ2-5, reads KAGVTQTPRYLIKTRGQQVTLSCSPISGHRSVSWYQQTPGQGLQFLFEYFSETQRNKGNFPGRFSGRQFSNSRSEMNVSTLELGDSALYLCASSLRLMGETQYFGPGTRLLVL.

Remarks on this clonotype: This may come from a read error, since a much larger clone is one base off. This sequence joins TRBV30 and TRBJ1-1, with 7 bases lining up with TRBD1. The CDR3 has 11 amino acids. The germline V gene has CDR1 GTSNPN and CDR2 SVGIG (reference sequence). CDR3 bases: TGTGCCTTAGATGGAGGGGGCGCGGCTCTCTTT. It yields the protein CALDGGGAALF.

This clonotype was seen repeatedly, ten times or more. The gene calls are TRBV7-2 and TRBJ2-1; 10 bases agree with TRBD2. Looked up from germline, CDR1 is SGHTA and CDR2 is FQGNSA. The CDR3 is made up of 19 amino acids. Losses at the gene ends were 7 bases for V and 0 bases for J; bases not matched to a gene: 15. This CDR3 is CASTLTSGPKRSSYNEQFF. DNA of the CDR3: TGTGCCAGCACCCTGACTAGCGGGCCTAAAAGGAGCTCCTACAATGAGCAGTTCTTC.

As concerns this clonotype: This clone may be a read error of a much larger clone one base away. This chain joins TRBV28 and TRBJ2-7, with D uncertain. Gene TRBJ2-1 matches the end of the DNA better, so the J call may be wrong. CDR3 size: 11 residues. From germline, CDR1 is MDHEN and CDR2 SYDVKM. In DNA form, the CDR3 reads TGTGCCACAGACGGCTCCTACGAGCAGTTCTTC. It is translated as CATDGSYEQFF.

To note about this clonotype: A much more abundant neighbour one base away suggests this may be a read error. V is TRBV24-1 and J is TRBJ2-7; 8 positions agree with TRBD1. Germline V CDR1 and CDR2: KGHDR, SFDVKD. V was clipped by 3 bases and J by 5 bases; unmatched bases: 20. CDR3 size: 19 residues. CDR3 residues: CATSDMSGQGNVAIDEQYF. DNA of the CDR3: TGTGCCACCAGTGATATGAGCGGACAGGGCAACGTCGCTATTGACGAGCAGTACTTC.

In this sample, this clonotype turned up a few times. The V call is TRBV30, the J call TRBJ2-5, with 7 bases identical to TRBD2. This CDR3 region has 13 residues. J lost 2 bases, V lost 2 bases, and 2 bases had no gene match. In germline, CDR1 is GTSNPN, CDR2 SVGIG (reference sequence). Written as DNA, the CDR3 is TGTGCCTGGAGTCTGGGACTACAAGAGACCCAGTACTTC. Translation gives CAWSLGLQETQYF.

This clonotype showed up many times. V usage is TRBV3-1 and J usage is TRBJ1-3, with 7 bases aligning to TRBD1. J gave up 4 bases and V 5 bases, and 5 bases lay outside the gene matches. This CDR3 is built from 14 residues. CDR1 is LGHDT and CDR2 is YNNKEL in the germline V gene (reference sequence). The CDR3 DNA is TGTGCCAGCAGCTATCAGACAGGGGGAAACACCATATATTTT. It codes for CASSYQTGGNTIYF.

This clonotype showed up many times. V and J are TRBV3-1 and TRBJ2-5, with 8 bases that match TRBD2. Trimming cost V 0 bases and J 4 bases; bases outside gene matches: 7. The CDR3 consists of 16 residues. The germline CDR1 and CDR2 sequences are LGHDT and YNNKEL (reference sequence). In nucleotides, the CDR3 is TGTGCCAGCAGCCAAGAAGGAGGCGGGAGGCCAGAGACCCAGTACTTC. Amino acids: CASSQEGGGRPETQYF.

This clonotype was picked up a small number of times. The chain uses TRBV7-2 and TRBJ1-2; D remains unclear. Trimming removed 0 bases from V and 8 bases from J, with 7 bases in between. Germline V gives CDR1 SGHTA, CDR2 FQGNSA. CDR3 length: 12 amino acids. CDR3 DNA sequence: TGTGCCAGCAGCTTAGCTTTTGAGGGCTACACCTTC. Translated, it gives CASSLAFEGYTF.

Many counts were recorded for this clonotype. The J gene is TRBJ1-2, the V gene TRBV10-3; TRBD1 aligns across 8 bases. J was trimmed by 0 bases and V by 10 bases; bases with no gene match: 10. This CDR3 region has 15 residues. From germline, CDR1 is ENHRY and CDR2 SYGVKD. In DNA form, the CDR3 reads TGTGCCACCTCCGGACAGGGAGCTTCTAACTATGGCTACACCTTC. Amino acids: CATSGQGASNYGYTF.

This clonotype was counted many times. J is TRBJ1-5 and V is TRBV18; D possibly corresponds to TRBD1 (5 bases). V lost 1 base, J lost 5 bases, and 9 bases lay in between. This CDR3 has 14 amino acids. Germline V gene data show CDR1 as KGHSH and CDR2 as LQKENI. The CDR3 protein is CASSPQGTDQPQHF. In DNA, the CDR3 is TGTGCCAGCTCACCACAGGGGACCGATCAGCCCCAGCATTTT.

This clonotype was counted at least ten times. This rearrangement joins TRBV7-8 to TRBJ2-7, with D uncertain. Germline V lookup: CDR1 SGHVS, CDR2 FQNEAQ. The germline V and J ends were trimmed by 3 bases and 5 bases, with 11 bases remaining between them. The CDR3 covers 13 residues. The CDR3, as DNA: TGTGCCAGCAGCTTGTTGTCCAGCCACGAGCAGTACTTC. Protein sequence: CASSLLSSHEQYF.

This clonotype occurred many times. The chain combines TRBV7-3 with TRBJ2-3, with 8 bases fitting TRBD2. J lost 6 bases, V lost 0 bases, and 8 bases had no gene match. The germline CDR1 and CDR2 sequences are SGHTA and FQGTGA. The CDR3 contains 16 residues. CDR3 bases: TGTGCCAGCAGCTTAACCGGGAGGGCCTTGACTGATACGCAGTATTTT. As protein: CASSLTGRALTDTQYF.

The rearrangement joins TRBV5-1 to TRBJ2-2; 9 nucleotides align to TRBD1. CDR1 and CDR2 (germline): SGHRS, YFSETQ. With 2 bases clipped from V and 5 bases from J, the junction kept 1 base outside the gene matches. CDR3 size: 14 residues. The CDR3 nucleotides are TGCGCCAGCAGCTTCGGGACAGGGACCGGGGAGCTGTTTTTT. Translated, it gives CASSFGTGTGELFF.

This clonotype was seen at least ten times. The chain links TRBV12-3 or TRBV12-4 to TRBJ2-7; a weak D match, TRBD1 (5 bases). The V end lost 6 bases, the J end lost 0 bases, and 12 bases lay between the germline ends. The CDR3 has 14 residues. CDR3 amino acids: CASRPGRDSYEQYF. The CDR3 DNA reads as TGTGCCAGCAGACCTGGCAGGGACTCCTACGAGCAGTACTTC.

In this sample, this clonotype turned up many times. The rearrangement uses TRBV27 and TRBJ2-5; tentative D call: TRBD1 (6 bases). The CDR3 has 15 residues. Trimming took 5 bases from V and 1 from J, leaving 14 bases between them. In germline, CDR1 is MNHEY, CDR2 SMNVEV (reference sequence). CDR3 bases: TGTGCCAGCAGTCCATTAACAGGGAGCCAAGAGACCCAGTACTTC. As protein: CASSPLTGSQETQYF.

This clonotype was picked up many times. The CDR3 sequence is CASSPTGIGEQYF. Here the CDR3 DNA reads TGCGCCAGCAGCCCTACAGGGATCGGCGAGCAGTACTTC. The chain recombines TRBV5-1 with TRBJ2-7, with TRBD1 as a possible D gene (6 bases). The CDR3 is 13 residues long. Between the trimmed V and J ends, which lost 4 bases and 6 bases, there was a span of 14 bases. Germline V gene lookup returns CDR1 SGHRS and CDR2 YFSETQ.

A note on this clonotype: This may stem from a read error, because a much larger clone lies one nucleotide away. The chain recombines TRBV3-1 with TRBJ2-7; 7 bases align to TRBD1. J gave up 4 bases and V 11 bases, and 8 bases lay outside the gene matches. CDR1 LGHDT and CDR2 YNNKEL come from the germline V gene (reference sequence). The CDR3 has 12 amino acids. Written as DNA, the CDR3 is TGTGCCGCACCGGGACAGATGTACGAGCAGTACTTC. Translating it yields CAAPGQMYEQYF.